A few counts support the clone carrying this T cell receptor (beta chain). No antigen is known for it. The CDR3 consists of 15 residues. The germline V and J ends were trimmed by 1 base and 3 bases, with 13 bases remaining between them. Germline assignment: CDR1 SGHRS and CDR2 YFSETQ. These data belong to a study of T cells after yellow fever vaccination. It was through 5'RACE template switching that TCR cDNA was made, with a universal primer site and UMIs added. TCRdb re-derived calls from the 5' RACE reads in MiXCR, one entry per CDR3 protein. The sample records hundreds of thousands of distinct CDR3 sequences, roughly 20% being singletons. Study-wide findings and caveats: In post-booster samples, most primary-vaccination clones reappeared (approximately 96% CD4, about 90% CD8). Repertoires sorted by FACS could include abundant clonotypes that are contaminants from the bulk population.

This clonotype was obtained from a man aged 18 to 30 who received the YFV17D yellow fever vaccine. The chain links TRBV5-1 to TRBJ2-5; D gene uncertain. The source was PBMCs, collected before the yellow fever booster vaccination. Here the CDR3 reads CASSLNVGREETQYF. The CDR3 coding sequence is TGCGCCAGCAGCTTGAATGTCGGTAGGGAAGAGACCCAGTACTTC. The full variable domain, rest sourced from reference TRBV5-1 and TRBJ2-5, is KAGVTQTPRYLIKTRGQQVTLSCSPISGHRSVSWYQQTPGQGLQFLFEYFSETQRNKGNFPGRFSGRQFSNSRSEMNVSTLELGDSALYLCASSLNVGREETQYFGPGTRLLVL.